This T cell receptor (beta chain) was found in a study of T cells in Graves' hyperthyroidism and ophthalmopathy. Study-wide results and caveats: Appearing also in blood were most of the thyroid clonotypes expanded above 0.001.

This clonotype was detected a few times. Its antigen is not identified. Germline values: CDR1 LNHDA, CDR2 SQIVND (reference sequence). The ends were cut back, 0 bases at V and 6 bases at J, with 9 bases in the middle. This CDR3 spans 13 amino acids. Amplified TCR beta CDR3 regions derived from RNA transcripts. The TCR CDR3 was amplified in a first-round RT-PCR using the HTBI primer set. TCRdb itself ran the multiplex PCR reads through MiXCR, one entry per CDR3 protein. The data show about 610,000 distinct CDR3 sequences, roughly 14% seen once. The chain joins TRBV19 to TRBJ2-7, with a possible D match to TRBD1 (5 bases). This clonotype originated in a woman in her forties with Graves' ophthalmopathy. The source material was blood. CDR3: CASSIERGGEQYF. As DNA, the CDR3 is TGTGCCAGTAGTATAGAAAGGGGTGGCGAGCAGTACTTC.